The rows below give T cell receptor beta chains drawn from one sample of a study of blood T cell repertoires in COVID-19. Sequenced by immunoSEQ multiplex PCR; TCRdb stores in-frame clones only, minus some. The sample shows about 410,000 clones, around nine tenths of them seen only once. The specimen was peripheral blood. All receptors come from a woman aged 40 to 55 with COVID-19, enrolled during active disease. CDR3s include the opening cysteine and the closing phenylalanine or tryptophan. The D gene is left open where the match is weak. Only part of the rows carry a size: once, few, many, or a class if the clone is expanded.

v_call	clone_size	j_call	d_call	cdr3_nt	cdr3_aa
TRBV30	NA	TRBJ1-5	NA	TGTGCCTGGAGTGAGGGACTAACCGGGCCCCAGCATTTT	CAWSEGLTGPQHF
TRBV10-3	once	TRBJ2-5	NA	TGTGCCATCAGGCCCGGGACATCAGATTGGAGGGAGACCCAGTACTTC	CAIRPGTSDWRETQYF
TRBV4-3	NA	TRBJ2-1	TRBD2	TGCGCCAGCAGCCTCCGGACTAGCGGGGGAAATGAGCAGTTCTTC	CASSLRTSGGNEQFF
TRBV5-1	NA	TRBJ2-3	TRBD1	TGCGCCAGCAGCTTGGGACAGGGAGATACGCAGTATTTT	CASSLGQGDTQYF
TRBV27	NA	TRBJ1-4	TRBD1	TGTGCCACCAAGACAGGGGGCATGCCTAATGAAAAACTGTTTTTT	CATKTGGMPNEKLFF
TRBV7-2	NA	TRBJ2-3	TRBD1	TGTGCCAGCAGCTTAAAGTACCGGACAGGGACCAGCACAGATACGCAGTATTTT	CASSLKYRTGTSTDTQYF
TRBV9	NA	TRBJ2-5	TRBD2	TGTGCCAGCAGCCCGGCGGGTCAAGCGGGGGGTTACAGGGCCCAGTACTTC	CASSPAGQAGGYRAQYF
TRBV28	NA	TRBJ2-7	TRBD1	TGTGCCAGCAGTCTCACCGGGACAGGGGTTTTAATCTACGAGCAGTACTTC	CASSLTGTGVLIYEQYF
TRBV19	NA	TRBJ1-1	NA	TGTGCCAGTAGTATGAGGGCCCCCAGAGGAACTGAAGCTTTCTTT	CASSMRAPRGTEAFF
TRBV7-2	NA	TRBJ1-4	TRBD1	TGTGCCAGCAGCATGGACAGGGGAAATGAAAAACTGTTTTTT	CASSMDRGNEKLFF
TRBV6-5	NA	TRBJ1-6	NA	TGTGCCAGCAGTTTAGCCTCCTATAATTCACCCCTCCACTTT	CASSLASYNSPLHF
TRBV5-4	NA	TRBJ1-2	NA	TGTGCCAGCAGTTTTCTCGACAGGCCCAGGAATGGCTACACCTTC	CASSFLDRPRNGYTF
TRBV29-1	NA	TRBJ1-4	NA	TGCAGCGTCAGGGCGGAAGAAAAACTGTTTTTT	CSVRAEEKLFF
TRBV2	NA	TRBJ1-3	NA	TGTGCCAGCAGTGAAGGGGGGCAGACCACCATATATTTT	CASSEGGQTTIYF
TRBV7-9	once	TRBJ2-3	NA	TGTGCCAGCAGCCCCCCGTTCAGGGATAGCACAGATACGCAGTATTTT	CASSPPFRDSTDTQYF
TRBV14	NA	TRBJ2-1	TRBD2	TGTGCCAGCAGCCCGGGACTAGCGGGGGACTACAATGAGCAGTTCTTC	CASSPGLAGDYNEQFF
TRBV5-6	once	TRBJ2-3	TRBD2	TGTGCCAGCAGCTTGGGACTAGCGATGAGGGGAGATACGCAGTATTTT	CASSLGLAMRGDTQYF
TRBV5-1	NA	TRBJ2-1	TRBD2	TGCGCCAGCTCCCCTGCCGGGGGGACGCGCTACAATGAGCAGTTCTTC	CASSPAGGTRYNEQFF
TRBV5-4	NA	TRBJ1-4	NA	TGTGCCAGCAGCTTGGGTCAGTCAGGGGAAAAACTGTTTTTT	CASSLGQSGEKLFF
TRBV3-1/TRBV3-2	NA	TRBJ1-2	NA	TGTGCCAGCAGCCAACCCGGGGGGGCCGGGAACTATGGCTACACCTTC	CASSQPGGAGNYGYTF
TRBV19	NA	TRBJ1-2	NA	TGTGCCAGTAGTATAGCAGCGGGAGCTAACTATGGCTACACCTTC	CASSIAAGANYGYTF
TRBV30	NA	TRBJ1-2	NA	TGTGCCTGGAGTGTCTACAACTATGGCTACACCTTC	CAWSVYNYGYTF
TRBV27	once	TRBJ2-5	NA	TGTGCCAGCAGTTTCAGCCCCGAGGCTCCTCAGGAGACCCAGTACTTC	CASSFSPEAPQETQYF
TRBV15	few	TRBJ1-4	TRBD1	TGTGCCACCAGCAGACGGCAGGGGGACGGGTATGAAAAACTGTTTTTT	CATSRRQGDGYEKLFF